One sample yielded the 22 T cell receptor beta chains listed below, sequenced in a study of blood T cell repertoires in COVID-19. TCRdb keeps only in-frame clones here, not all; method: immunoSEQ multiplex PCR. This sample carries roughly 50,000 clones, 75% to 95% of them seen once, and the ten largest clones take under 9%. Sequenced sample: peripheral blood. The origin of the receptors is a woman aged 40 to 50 with active COVID-19.

The chain joins TRBV3-1 (or the pseudogene TRBV3-2) to TRBJ2-7; possible D gene TRBD1, 6 bases. The CDR3 is 16 residues long. Looked up from germline, CDR1 is LGHDT and CDR2 is YNNKEL (reference sequence). V was cut by 1 base and J by 2 bases, with 15 bases left in between. CDR3 sequence: CASSQVIATGPYEQYF. The CDR3 nucleotides read TGTGCCAGCAGCCAAGTTATTGCGACAGGCCCCTACGAGCAGTACTTC.

This chain connects TRBV11-3 to TRBJ2-7, with TRBD1 matching 8 bases. The CDR3 spans 15 residues. V gave up 5 bases and J gave up 1 base; unmatched junction bases: 7. Germline values: CDR1 SGHNT, CDR2 YENEEA. The CDR3 spells CASSAGQELSYEQYF. As DNA, the CDR3 is TGTGCCAGCAGCGCGGGACAGGAGCTTTCCTACGAGCAGTACTTC.

The rearrangement joins TRBV2 to TRBJ2-5; the D is unclear. CDR1 is SNHLY and CDR2 is FYNNEI in the germline V gene. Trimming stripped 1 base from V and 4 bases from J, with 7 bases between. The CDR3 contains 13 residues. The CDR3 region has the DNA TGTGCCAGCAGTGAAGAGCGTGTAGAGACCCAGTACTTC. This encodes CASSEERVETQYF.

CDR3 sequence (DNA): TGTGCCAGCAGCTTCGCGACGGCAGGCCACCTATACGAGCAGTACTTC. This sequence encodes CASSFATAGHLYEQYF. This chain links TRBV12-1 with TRBJ2-7; TRBD1 is taken as the D call from the table, unchecked against the DNA. TRBV12-1 corresponds to a pseudogene. The CDR3 is 16 amino acids.

The chain joins TRBV5-1 to TRBJ2-7; 8 bases agree with TRBD2. Germline CDR1 SGHRS, CDR2 YFSETQ. The CDR3 totals 14 residues. J lost 3 bases, V lost 4 bases, and 6 bases had no gene match. Here the CDR3 reads CASSPGGAVYEQYF. In DNA, the CDR3 is TGCGCCAGCAGCCCCGGGGGGGCCGTCTACGAGCAGTACTTC.

The table lists this clone with a count of one. The chain links TRBV4-3 to TRBJ1-5; D is unclear. This CDR3 has 15 amino acids. Per the germline V gene, CDR1 is LGHNA and CDR2 is YSLEER. V gave up 4 bases and J gave up 4 bases, with 14 bases separating them. CDR3 nucleotide sequence: TGCGCCAGCAGCCGGGGAGTCAGCTTAAATCAGCCCCAGCATTTT. This sequence encodes CASSRGVSLNQPQHF.

This chain uses TRBV7-8 with TRBJ2-3; TRBD1 might be the D (8 bases). Trimming took 5 bases from V and 5 from J, leaving 26 bases between them. The CDR3 sequence is 18 residues long. Germline loops: CDR1 SGHVS, CDR2 FQNEAQ. The CDR3 loop is CASSGRGGTRTGKDTQYF. CDR3 coding DNA: TGTGCCAGCAGCGGAAGGGGAGGGACACGGACAGGGAAAGATACGCAGTATTTT.

This chain connects TRBV5-1 to TRBJ2-7, with 12 positions matching TRBD2. Germline assignment: CDR1 SGHRS and CDR2 YFSETQ. The V gene end was trimmed by 3 bases and the J gene end by 5 bases; junction bases not matched to a gene: 9. This CDR3 spans 16 amino acids. CDR3 nucleotides: TGCGCCAGCAGCTCCTTAGGACTAGCGGGGAGCAACGAGCAGTACTTC. Protein sequence: CASSSLGLAGSNEQYF.

This chain links TRBV12-3 or TRBV12-4 with TRBJ1-1; D gene ambiguous. This CDR3 comprises 13 residues. Trimming shortened V by 2 bases and J by 3 bases, and 7 bases separated the two germline ends. The CDR3 DNA sequence: TGTGCCAGCAGTTTAAACGGGTACACTGAAGCTTTCTTT. Translated, it gives CASSLNGYTEAFF.

The V call is TRBV11-3, the J call TRBJ2-2, with D tentatively TRBD1 (6 bases). V was cut by 6 bases and J by 6 bases, with 11 bases left in between. Germline CDR1 is SGHNT and CDR2 is YENEEA. This CDR3 is built from 13 residues. Here the CDR3 DNA reads TGTGCCAGCAGACCACAGGGAGCCGGGGAGCTGTTTTTT. This encodes CASRPQGAGELFF.

The chain couples TRBV10-3 to TRBJ1-1; 8 positions agree with TRBD1. V lost 5 bases, J lost 1 base, and 9 bases stayed unmatched. The CDR3 consists of 16 residues. Germline CDR1 and CDR2: ENHRY and SYGVKD. This chain's CDR3 is CAISSMTGTGNTEAFF. The CDR3 region has the DNA TGTGCCATCAGTAGCATGACCGGGACAGGGAACACTGAAGCTTTCTTT.

The rearrangement links TRBV30 to TRBJ2-7, with 8 bases lining up with TRBD1. The V gene's germline CDR1 is GTSNPN and CDR2 SVGIG (reference sequence). This CDR3 is 14 amino acids long. Losses at the gene ends were 6 bases for V and 6 bases for J; bases not matched to a gene: 13. DNA for the CDR3: TGTGCCTGTTTCGGAGGGACAGGCTTACGCGAGCAGTACTTC. Protein product: CACFGGTGLREQYF.

This CDR3 is CASSPLSTDTQYF. The CDR3 DNA is TGTGCCAGCTCACCACTAAGCACAGATACGCAGTATTTT. J is TRBJ2-3 and V is TRBV18, with unresolved D. V lost 1 base and J lost 0, with 2 bases in between. This CDR3 has 13 residues. Germline CDR1 and CDR2: KGHSH and LQKENI. Filled out from reference TRBV18 and TRBJ2-3, the complete variable domain reads NAGVMQNPRHLVRRRGQEARLRCSPMKGHSHVYWYRQLPEEGLKFMVYLQKENIIDESGMPKERFSAEFPKEGPSILRIQQVVRGDSAAYFCASSPLSTDTQYFGPGTRLTVL.

For this clone: Other nucleotide sequences from this sample produce the same CDR3. The CDR3 nucleotides read TGTGCCAGCAGCTTAGTGACAGACGTTTATGGCTACACCTTC. Translation: CASSLVTDVYGYTF. J is TRBJ1-2 and V is TRBV7-2; D is possibly TRBD1 (5 bases). Germline V lookup: CDR1 SGHTA, CDR2 FQGNSA. The V and J ends lost 1 base and 5 bases respectively, with 11 bases between them. The CDR3 has 14 amino acids. The variable domain in full, completed from reference TRBV7-2 and TRBJ1-2, reads GAGVSQSPSNKVTEKGKDVELRCDPISGHTALYWYRQSLGQGLEFLIYFQGNSAPDKSGLPSDRFSAERTGGSVSTLTIQRTQQEDSAVYLCASSLVTDVYGYTFGSGTRLTVV.

The V gene is TRBV7-9, the J gene TRBJ2-7, with 11 bases matching TRBD2. The CDR3 contains 15 residues. CDR1 and CDR2 (germline): SEHNR, FQNEAQ (reference sequence). V lost 1 base to trimming and J lost 2 bases; unmatched junction nucleotides: 1. For the CDR3, the DNA is TGTGCCAGCAGCTTAGTAGCGGGGGGGCCCTACGAGCAGTACTTC. This sequence encodes CASSLVAGGPYEQYF.

The chain has TRBV15 and TRBJ1-1, with D tentatively TRBD1 (5 bases). The V and J ends lost 1 base and 1 base respectively, with 13 bases between them. The CDR3 is made up of 16 amino acids. Germline V gene sequence: CDR1 LNHNV, CDR2 YYDKDF (reference sequence). CDR3 amino acids: CATSRGGRGSNTEAFF. As DNA, the CDR3 is TGTGCCACCAGCAGAGGTGGGAGGGGATCGAACACTGAAGCTTTCTTT.

The V gene is TRBV6-5, the J gene TRBJ1-5; D is undetermined. The CDR3 totals 15 residues. The V end was cut by 6 bases, the J end by 0 bases, with 12 bases between. Germline loops: CDR1 MNHEY, CDR2 SVGAGI. CDR3 sequence: CASSQSGCSNQPQHF. The CDR3 DNA sequence: TGTGCCAGCAGCCAAAGCGGGTGTAGCAATCAGCCCCAGCATTTT.

This chain links TRBV28 with TRBJ2-7, with 8 bases identical to TRBD2. Germline lookup yields CDR1 MDHEN and CDR2 SYDVKM. This CDR3 has 14 residues. The trim removed 8 bases at V and 4 bases at J, leaving 10 bases unmatched. The CDR3 region has the DNA TGTGCCAGCCGGGGGGGCCGGGGGGAGTACGAGCAGTACTTC. It is translated as CASRGGRGEYEQYF.

The chain recombines TRBV7-3 with TRBJ1-1; 7 nucleotides match TRBD1. Germline CDR1 is SGHTA and CDR2 is FQGTGA. The CDR3 length is 11 residues. Trimming at V came to 11 bases and at J to 7 bases, leaving 7 bases not matched to a gene. CDR3 residues: CAEQGKDEAFF. The CDR3 DNA is TGTGCCGAACAGGGGAAAGATGAAGCTTTCTTT.

J is TRBJ1-5 and V is TRBV2; D remains ambiguous. Trimming left V 3 bases short and J 0 bases short, with 9 bases between. The CDR3 is 15 amino acids. CDR1 is SNHLY and CDR2 is FYNNEI in the germline V gene. In nucleotides, the CDR3 is TGTGCCAGCAGTGATCTCCGGGGTAGCAATCAGCCCCAGCATTTT. Translated, it gives CASSDLRGSNQPQHF.

The chain has TRBV7-9 and TRBJ1-2, with D possibly being TRBD1 (6 bases). Germline CDR1 and CDR2: SEHNR and FQNEAQ (reference sequence). The CDR3 length is 13 residues. Between the trimmed V and J ends, which lost 1 base and 5 bases, there was a span of 8 bases. CDR3 nucleotide sequence: TGTGCCAGCAGCTTAGAACAGGGATATGGCTACACCTTC. The encoded protein is CASSLEQGYGYTF.

The V gene is TRBV5-1, the J gene TRBJ1-2; 7 bases map to TRBD1. V shed 5 bases and J 4 bases; nucleotides not matched to a gene: 8. The CDR3 runs 14 residues. Germline values: CDR1 SGHRS, CDR2 YFSETQ. The CDR3 nucleotides are TGCGCCAGCAGACAGGGGTTTCAGGCCTATGGCTACACCTTC. It codes for CASRQGFQAYGYTF. Using reference TRBV5-1 and TRBJ1-2 for the parts outside the CDR3, the full variable domain is KAGVTQTPRYLIKTRGQQVTLSCSPISGHRSVSWYQQTPGQGLQFLFEYFSETQRNKGNFPGRFSGRQFSNSRSEMNVSTLELGDSALYLCASRQGFQAYGYTFGSGTRLTVV.